The rows below give T cell receptor beta chains drawn from one sample of a study of beta chain features in type 1 diabetes. Data came from immunoSEQ multiplex PCR; TCRdb stores just in-frame clones and leaves some out. The repertoire holds about 160,000 clones, with approximately 8.4% as singletons. Sequencing was carried out using central memory CD4+ T cells from blood. The receptors come from a woman aged 18-30 years in good health. The CDR3 runs from the conserved cysteine through the conserved F or W. The D gene is left open where the match is weak. Only some rows state a clone size, as once, few, many or a class for expanded clones.

TRBJ1-2,many,TRBV4-1,TRBD1,TGCGCCAGCAGCCCGGGACAGGGGGGAAGGAGGGGCTATGGCTACACCTTC,CASSPGQGGRRGYGYTF
TRBJ2-7,many,TRBV4-1,NA,TGCGCCAGCAGCCAAGATCGCGGGGCAGCCCTCTCCGAGCAGTACTTC,CASSQDRGAALSEQYF
TRBJ1-1,few,TRBV18,NA,TGTGCCAGCTCACCACTAGTAGGGGGAGCTTTCTTT,CASSPLVGGAFF
TRBJ1-2,NA,TRBV5-1,TRBD1,TGCGCCAGCAGCACAGGGGGCGCGGGGTATGGCTACACCTTC,CASSTGGAGYGYTF
TRBJ1-6,few,TRBV4-1,TRBD1,TGCGCCAGCAGCCGCATTGGGACAGACAATTCACCCCTCCACTTT,CASSRIGTDNSPLHF
TRBJ2-4,few,TRBV29-1,TRBD1,TGCAGCGTTGAAGATGGCAGGGGGAACATTCAGTACTTC,CSVEDGRGNIQYF
TRBJ2-1,few,TRBV5-4,NA,TGTGCCAGCAGCTTGGCGGGAAGCTCCTACAATGAGCAGTTCTTC,CASSLAGSSYNEQFF
TRBJ2-7,NA,TRBV11-2,NA,TGTGCCAGCAGCCCCTCCTGGAGTAAGGACGAGCAGTACTTC,CASSPSWSKDEQYF
TRBJ2-6,NA,TRBV5-6,TRBD2,TGTGCCAGCAGCCCGGGAGGGTCCTATGGGGCCAACGTCCTGACTTTC,CASSPGGSYGANVLTF
TRBJ1-5,NA,TRBV2,TRBD1,TGTGCCAGCAGTGGACAGGGAAAAGGGCAGCCCCAGCATTTT,CASSGQGKGQPQHF
TRBJ2-3,NA,TRBV7-9,NA,TGTGCCAGCAGCCAGGGACTTACCACAGATACGCAGTATTTT,CASSQGLTTDTQYF
TRBJ2-7,NA,TRBV6-5,NA,TGTGCCAGCAGAAACACCTACGAGCAGTACTTC,CASRNTYEQYF
TRBJ2-3,NA,TRBV5-1,NA,TGCGCCAGCAGCCAAGATACCGCGGATACGCAGTATTTT,CASSQDTADTQYF
TRBJ2-1,NA,TRBV7-3,NA,TGTGCCAGCAGCTTAACTTTGGCTAGCCTACGGGATGAGCAGTTCTTC,CASSLTLASLRDEQFF
TRBJ1-5,few,TRBV6-6,TRBD1,TGTGCCAGCAGTCCCCCGGGACAGGGCAATCAGCCCCAGCATTTT,CASSPPGQGNQPQHF
TRBJ2-7,NA,TRBV30,NA,TGTGCCTGGAGTGTGACTCTGGGCGGGAACGAGCAGTACTTC,CAWSVTLGGNEQYF
TRBJ2-1,few,TRBV2,TRBD2,TGTGCCAGCACCCAGGGGTTAGCGGGAGACACTGAGCAGTTCTTC,CASTQGLAGDTEQFF
TRBJ1-1,few,TRBV5-1,NA,TGCGCCAGCAGCTTTGAGGACTCCCAAGGCGCTTTCTTT,CASSFEDSQGAFF
TRBJ1-1,NA,TRBV9,TRBD1,TGTGCCAGCGGGAACAGGGGAAACACTGAAGCTTTCTTT,CASGNRGNTEAFF
TRBJ2-1,NA,TRBV11-2,TRBD1,TGTGCCAGCAGTCATTACAGGGGAGAGAGGAGAGAGGTCCCGTTCTTC,CASSHYRGERREVPFF
TRBJ2-1,NA,TRBV9,TRBD2,TGTGCCAGCAGCATGCTAGCGGGGTCCTACAATGAGCAGTTCTTC,CASSMLAGSYNEQFF
TRBJ2-7,NA,TRBV7-6,NA,TGTGCCAGCAGCCCCGAATCGTGGGCCTCCTACGAGCAGTACTTC,CASSPESWASYEQYF
TRBJ2-1,few,TRBV30,NA,TGTGCCTGGAGTGCCGGGGGAGGCTGGAAAGAGCAGTTCTTC,CAWSAGGGWKEQFF
TRBJ2-3,few,TRBV6-5,NA,TGTGCCAGCAGGGGGGGTGGATATACGCAGTATTTT,CASRGGGYTQYF